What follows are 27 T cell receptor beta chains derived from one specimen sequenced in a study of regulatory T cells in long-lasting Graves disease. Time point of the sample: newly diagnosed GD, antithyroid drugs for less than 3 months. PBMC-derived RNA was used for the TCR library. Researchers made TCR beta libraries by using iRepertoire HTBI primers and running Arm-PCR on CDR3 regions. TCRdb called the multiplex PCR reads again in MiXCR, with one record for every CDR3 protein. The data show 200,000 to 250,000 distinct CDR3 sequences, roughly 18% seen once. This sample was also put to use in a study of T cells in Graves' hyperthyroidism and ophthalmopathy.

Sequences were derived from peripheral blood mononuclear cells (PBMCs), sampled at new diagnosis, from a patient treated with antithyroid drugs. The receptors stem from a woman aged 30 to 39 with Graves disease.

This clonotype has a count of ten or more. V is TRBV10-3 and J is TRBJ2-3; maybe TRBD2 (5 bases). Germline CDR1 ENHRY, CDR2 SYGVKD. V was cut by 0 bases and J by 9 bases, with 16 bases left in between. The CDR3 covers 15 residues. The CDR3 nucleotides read TGTGCCATCAGTGAGTCCGGAGGCCACCGAGGGACGCAGTATTTT. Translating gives CAISESGGHRGTQYF.

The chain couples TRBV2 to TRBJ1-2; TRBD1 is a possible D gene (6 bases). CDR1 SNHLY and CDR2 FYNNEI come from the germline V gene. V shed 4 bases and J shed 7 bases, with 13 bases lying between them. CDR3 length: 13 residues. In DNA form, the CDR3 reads TGTGCCAGCAGTGGACAGGCGGGCGGTGGCTACACCTTC. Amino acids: CASSGQAGGGYTF.

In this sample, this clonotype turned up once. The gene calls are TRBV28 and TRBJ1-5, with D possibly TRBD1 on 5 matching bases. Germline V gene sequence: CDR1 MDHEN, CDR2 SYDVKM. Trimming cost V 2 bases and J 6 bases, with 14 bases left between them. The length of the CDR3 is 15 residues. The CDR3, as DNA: TGTGCCAGCAGTTTAATTCGGCAGGGCAGTCAGCCCCAGCATTTT. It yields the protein CASSLIRQGSQPQHF.

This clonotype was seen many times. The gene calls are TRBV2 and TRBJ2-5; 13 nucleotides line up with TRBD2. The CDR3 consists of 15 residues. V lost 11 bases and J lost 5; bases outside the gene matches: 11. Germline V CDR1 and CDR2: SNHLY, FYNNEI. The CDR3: CAGRPGLAGTETQYF. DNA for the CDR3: TGTGCCGGTAGGCCGGGACTAGCGGGAACCGAGACCCAGTACTTC.

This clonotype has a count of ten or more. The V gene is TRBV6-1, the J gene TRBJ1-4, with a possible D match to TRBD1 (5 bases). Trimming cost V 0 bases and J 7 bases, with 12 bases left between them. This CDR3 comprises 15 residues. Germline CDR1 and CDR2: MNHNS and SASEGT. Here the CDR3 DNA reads TGTGCCAGCAGTGAAGCGCAGGGAAACGGTGAAAAACTGTTTTTT. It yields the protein CASSEAQGNGEKLFF.

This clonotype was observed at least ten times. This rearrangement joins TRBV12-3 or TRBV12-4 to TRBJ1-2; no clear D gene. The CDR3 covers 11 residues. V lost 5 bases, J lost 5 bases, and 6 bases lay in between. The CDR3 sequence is CASSEGYGYTF. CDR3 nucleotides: TGTGCCAGCAGTGAAGGATATGGCTACACCTTC.

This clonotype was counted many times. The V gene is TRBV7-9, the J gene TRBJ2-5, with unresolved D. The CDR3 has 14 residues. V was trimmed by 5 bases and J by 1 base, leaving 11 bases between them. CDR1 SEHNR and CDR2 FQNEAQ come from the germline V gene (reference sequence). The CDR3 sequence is CASSPESLQETQYF. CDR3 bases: TGTGCCAGCAGCCCGGAGAGCCTCCAAGAGACCCAGTACTTC.

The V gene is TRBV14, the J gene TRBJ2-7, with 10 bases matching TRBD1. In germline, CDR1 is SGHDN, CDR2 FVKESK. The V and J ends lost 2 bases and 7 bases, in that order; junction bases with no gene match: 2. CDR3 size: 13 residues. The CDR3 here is CASSQLGQGEQYF. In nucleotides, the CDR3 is TGTGCCAGCAGCCAACTGGGACAGGGGGAGCAGTACTTC.

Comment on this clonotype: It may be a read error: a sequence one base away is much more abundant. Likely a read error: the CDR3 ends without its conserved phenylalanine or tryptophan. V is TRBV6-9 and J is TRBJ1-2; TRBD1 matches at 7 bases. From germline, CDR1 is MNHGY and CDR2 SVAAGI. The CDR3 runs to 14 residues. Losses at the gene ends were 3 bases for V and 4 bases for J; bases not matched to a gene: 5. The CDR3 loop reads CASSYTGEGYGYTL. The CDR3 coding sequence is TGTGCCAGCAGTTACACAGGGGAGGGCTATGGCTACACCCTC.

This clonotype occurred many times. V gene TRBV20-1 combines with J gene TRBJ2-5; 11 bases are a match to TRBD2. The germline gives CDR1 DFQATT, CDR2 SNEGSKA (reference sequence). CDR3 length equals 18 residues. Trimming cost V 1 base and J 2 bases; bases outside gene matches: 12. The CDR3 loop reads CSARVLAGGSMWQETQYF. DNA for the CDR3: TGCAGTGCTAGAGTGCTAGCGGGAGGTTCCATGTGGCAAGAGACCCAGTACTTC.

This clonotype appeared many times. The CDR3 DNA is TGTGCCAGCAGCTTCGGAGCGGGGGGCGACCAAGAGACCCAGTACTTC. Encoded protein: CASSFGAGGDQETQYF. V and J are TRBV7-3 and TRBJ2-5, with 9 bases lining up with TRBD2. The J segment lost 0 bases and the V segment lost 3 bases, leaving 5 bases of the junction unmatched. The CDR3 consists of 16 residues. CDR1 and CDR2 from the germline V gene are SGHTA and FQGTGA.

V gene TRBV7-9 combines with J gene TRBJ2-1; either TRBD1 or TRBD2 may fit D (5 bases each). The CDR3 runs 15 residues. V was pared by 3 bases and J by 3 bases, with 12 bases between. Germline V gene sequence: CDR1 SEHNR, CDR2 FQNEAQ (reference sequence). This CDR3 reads CASSFSGDGYNEQFF. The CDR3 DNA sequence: TGTGCCAGCAGCTTCTCTGGGGACGGCTACAATGAGCAGTTCTTC.

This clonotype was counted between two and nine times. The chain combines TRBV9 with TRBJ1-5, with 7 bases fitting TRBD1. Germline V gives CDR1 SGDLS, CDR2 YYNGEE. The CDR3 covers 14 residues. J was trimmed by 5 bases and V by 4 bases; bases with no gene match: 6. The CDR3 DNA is TGTGCCAGCAGCCCAGGACAGGACTATCAGCCCCAGCATTTT. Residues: CASSPGQDYQPQHF.

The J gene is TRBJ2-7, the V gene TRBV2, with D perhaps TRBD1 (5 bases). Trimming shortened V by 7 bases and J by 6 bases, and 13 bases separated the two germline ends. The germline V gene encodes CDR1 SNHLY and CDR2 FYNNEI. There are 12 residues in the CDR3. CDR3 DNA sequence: TGTGCCAGCATCGGACAAGCCCGCGAGCAGTACTTC. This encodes CASIGQAREQYF.

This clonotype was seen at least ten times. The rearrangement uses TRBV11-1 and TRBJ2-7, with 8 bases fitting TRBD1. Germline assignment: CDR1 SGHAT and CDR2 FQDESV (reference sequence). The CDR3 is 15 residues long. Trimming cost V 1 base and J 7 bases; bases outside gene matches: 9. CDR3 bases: TGTGCCAGCAGCTTAGATGGGACAGGTAATCAAGAGCAGTACTTC. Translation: CASSLDGTGNQEQYF.

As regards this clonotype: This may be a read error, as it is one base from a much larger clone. The CDR3 spells CASSPSGGWAYGYTF. The CDR3 nucleotides are TGTGCCAGCTCACCATCGGGGGGGTGGGCCTATGGCTACACCTTC. The gene calls are TRBV18 and TRBJ1-2; TRBD1 is a possible D gene (5 bases). Germline assignment: CDR1 KGHSH and CDR2 LQKENI. Deletions cut 2 bases from V and 4 bases from J, with 14 bases between. CDR3 length equals 15 residues.

The CDR3 region is CASSLDTPGKLFF. The CDR3, as DNA: TGCGCCAGCAGCTTGGACACGCCTGGAAAACTGTTTTTT. V usage is TRBV5-1 and J usage is TRBJ1-4; D unresolved. This CDR3 region has 13 residues. Germline lookup yields CDR1 SGHRS and CDR2 YFSETQ. V lost 0 bases, J lost 10 bases, and 10 bases lay in between. Complete variable domain (other parts from reference TRBV5-1 and TRBJ1-4): KAGVTQTPRYLIKTRGQQVTLSCSPISGHRSVSWYQQTPGQGLQFLFEYFSETQRNKGNFPGRFSGRQFSNSRSEMNVSTLELGDSALYLCASSLDTPGKLFFGSGTQLSVL.

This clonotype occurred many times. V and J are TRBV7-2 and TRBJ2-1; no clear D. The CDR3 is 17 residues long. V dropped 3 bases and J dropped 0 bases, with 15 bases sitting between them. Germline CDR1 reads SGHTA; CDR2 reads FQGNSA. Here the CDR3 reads CASSFKGAGSSYNEQFF. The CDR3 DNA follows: TGTGCCAGCAGCTTTAAGGGTGCCGGAAGCTCCTACAATGAGCAGTTCTTC.

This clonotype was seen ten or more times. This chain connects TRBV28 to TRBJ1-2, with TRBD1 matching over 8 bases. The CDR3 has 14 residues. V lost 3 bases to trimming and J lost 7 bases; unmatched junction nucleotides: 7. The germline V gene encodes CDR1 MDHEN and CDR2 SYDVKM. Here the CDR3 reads CASSLGQGARGYTF. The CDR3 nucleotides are TGTGCCAGCAGTTTGGGGCAGGGGGCTCGTGGCTACACCTTC.

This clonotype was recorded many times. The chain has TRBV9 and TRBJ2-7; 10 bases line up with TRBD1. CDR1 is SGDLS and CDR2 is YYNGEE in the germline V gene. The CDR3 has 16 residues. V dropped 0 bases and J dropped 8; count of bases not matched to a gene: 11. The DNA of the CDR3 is TGTGCCAGCAGCGTAGGTGAAGGGACAGGGGCCTCCCAGCAGTACTTC. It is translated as CASSVGEGTGASQQYF.

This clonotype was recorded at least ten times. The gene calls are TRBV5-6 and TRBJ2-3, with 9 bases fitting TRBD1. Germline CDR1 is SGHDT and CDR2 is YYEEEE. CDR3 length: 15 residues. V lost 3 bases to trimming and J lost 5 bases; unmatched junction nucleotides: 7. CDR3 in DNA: TGTGCCAGCAGCTCCTTGACAGGGGGACAAGATACGCAGTATTTT. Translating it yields CASSSLTGGQDTQYF. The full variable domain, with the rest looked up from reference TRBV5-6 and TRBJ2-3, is DAGVTQSPTHLIKTRGQQVTLRCSPKSGHDTVSWYQQALGQGPQFIFQYYEEEERQRGNFPDRFSGHQFPNYSSELNVNALLLGDSALYLCASSSLTGGQDTQYFGPGTRLTVL.

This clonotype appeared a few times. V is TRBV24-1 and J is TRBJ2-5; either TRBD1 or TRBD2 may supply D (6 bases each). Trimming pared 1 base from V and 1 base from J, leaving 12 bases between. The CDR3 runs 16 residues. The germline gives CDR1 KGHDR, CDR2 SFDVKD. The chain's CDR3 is CATSDFGSGAQETQYF. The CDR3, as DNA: TGTGCCACCAGTGATTTCGGATCGGGGGCCCAAGAGACCCAGTACTTC.

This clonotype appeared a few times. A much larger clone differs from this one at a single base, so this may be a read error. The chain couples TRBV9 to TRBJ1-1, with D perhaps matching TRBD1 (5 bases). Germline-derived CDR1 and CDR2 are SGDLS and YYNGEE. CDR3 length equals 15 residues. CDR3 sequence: CASSGGRNSNTETFF. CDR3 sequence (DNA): TGTGCCAGCAGCGGGGGACGGAACTCGAACACTGAAACTTTCTTT. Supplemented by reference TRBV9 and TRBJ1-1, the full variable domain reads DSGVTQTPKHLITATGQRVTLRCSPRSGDLSVYWYQQSLDQGLQFLIQYYNGEERAKGNILERFSAQQFPDLHSELNLSSLELGDSALYFCASSGGRNSNTETFFGQGTRLTVV.

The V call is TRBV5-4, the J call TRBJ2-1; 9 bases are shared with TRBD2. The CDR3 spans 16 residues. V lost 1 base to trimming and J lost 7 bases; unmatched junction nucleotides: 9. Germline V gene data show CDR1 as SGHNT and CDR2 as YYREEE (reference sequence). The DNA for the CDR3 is TGTGCCAGCAGCTTGAGGGTGAGAGCGGGAGGAAATGAGCAGTTCTTC. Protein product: CASSLRVRAGGNEQFF.

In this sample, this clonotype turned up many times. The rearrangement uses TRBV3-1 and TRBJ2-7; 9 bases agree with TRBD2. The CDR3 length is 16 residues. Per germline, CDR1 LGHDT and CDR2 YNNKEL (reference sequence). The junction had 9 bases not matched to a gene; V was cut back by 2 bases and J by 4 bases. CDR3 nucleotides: TGTGCCAGCAGCCAACTGGGCGGGGGGGCCAGGTACGAGCAGTACTTC. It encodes CASSQLGGGARYEQYF.

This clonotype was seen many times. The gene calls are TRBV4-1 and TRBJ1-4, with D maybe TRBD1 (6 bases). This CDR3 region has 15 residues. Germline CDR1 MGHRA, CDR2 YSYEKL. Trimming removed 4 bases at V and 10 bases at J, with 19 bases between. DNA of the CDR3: TGCGCCAGCAGCCCCGCGAGGGGGGGCAGCGGAAAACTGTTTTTT. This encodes CASSPARGGSGKLFF.

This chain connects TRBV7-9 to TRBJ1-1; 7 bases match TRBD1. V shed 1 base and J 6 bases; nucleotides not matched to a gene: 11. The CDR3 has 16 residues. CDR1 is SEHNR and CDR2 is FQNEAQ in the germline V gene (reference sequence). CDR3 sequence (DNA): TGTGCCAGCAGCTTAGATAGGGGGCAAAATCTGGCTGAAGCTTTCTTT. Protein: CASSLDRGQNLAEAFF. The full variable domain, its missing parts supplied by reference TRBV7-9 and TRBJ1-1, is DTGVSQNPRHKITKRGQNVTFRCDPISEHNRLYWYRQTLGQGPEFLTYFQNEAQLEKSRLLSDRFSAERPKGSFSTLEIQRTEQGDSAMYLCASSLDRGQNLAEAFFGQGTRLTVV.